The 22 T cell receptor beta chains below were found in one sample sequenced in a study of blood T cells in healthy people across ages. Sample-barcoded 5' priming and a J-beta primer mix drove a second PCR of roughly 7 to 11 cycles. TCRdb reanalysed the 5' RACE reads using MiXCR and keeps one entry per CDR3 protein. The profile shows about 1,500,000 distinct CDR3 sequences, under 30% of them singletons. The sample consisted of blood. The receptors originated from a woman aged 25 to 39 in good health.

The V gene is TRBV18, the J gene TRBJ2-1; D is unresolved. The V end lost 6 bases, the J end lost 6 bases, and 9 bases lay between the germline ends. The CDR3 length is 12 residues. Germline lookup yields CDR1 KGHSH and CDR2 LQKENI. The DNA for the CDR3 is TGTGCCAGCTCGAAGGACCCCAATGAGCAGTTCTTC. Encoded protein: CASSKDPNEQFF.

In this sample, this clonotype turned up once. The rearrangement links TRBV20-1 to TRBJ1-3; a weak D match, TRBD1 (5 bases). V lost 1 base and J lost 0, with 7 bases in between. The CDR3 extends over 14 amino acids. Germline lookup yields CDR1 DFQATT and CDR2 SNEGSKA (reference sequence). The CDR3: CSARGQSSGNTIYF. The DNA of the CDR3 is TGCAGTGCTAGAGGACAGAGCTCTGGAAACACCATATATTTT.

Points on this clonotype: The germline gene is not matched at one end of the junction; a read error may be the cause. The chain combines TRBV20-1 with TRBJ2-5; D not certain. Germline CDR1 is DFQATT and CDR2 is SNEGSKA (reference sequence). The CDR3 has 12 residues. The CDR3 loop is CRASLSGETQYF. As DNA, the CDR3 is TGCAGGGCTAGTTTGTCTGGGGAGACCCAGTACTTC.

Concerning this clonotype: The DNA is left out, because the CDR3 cannot be placed on it with certainty; the CDR3 is given as TCRdb lists it. This sequence joins TRBV27 and TRBJ1-1; TRBD1, the D gene given by the table, was not confirmed from the DNA. The CDR3 totals 18 residues, both ends included. Germline CDR1 and CDR2: MNHEY and SMNVEV (reference sequence). The CDR3: CASSSSKGVGGPNTEAFF.

This clonotype was found a few times. This chain links TRBV20-1 with TRBJ2-1, with D possibly being TRBD2 (5 bases). The CDR3 length is 12 residues. Germline CDR1 and CDR2: DFQATT and SNEGSKA (reference sequence). V was clipped by 4 bases and J by 6 bases, with 10 bases between them. The CDR3 loop is CSAMPGSNEQFF. For the CDR3, the DNA is TGCAGTGCTATGCCTGGGAGCAATGAGCAGTTCTTC.

The chain couples TRBV5-6 to TRBJ2-4, with a weak D call TRBD2 (7 bases). The V gene lost 3 bases and the J gene lost 0 bases, with 13 bases spanning the gap. The CDR3 spans 16 residues. CDR1 is SGHDT, CDR2 YYEEEE, per germline. The CDR3 bases are TGTGCCAGCAGCTGGGGGGGCGGATTAGCCAAAAACATTCAGTACTTC. Translating it yields CASSWGGGLAKNIQYF.

The genes are TRBV5-1 and TRBJ2-5, with 15 bases that match TRBD2. CDR1 is SGHRS, CDR2 YFSETQ, per germline. V trimming: 4 bases; J trimming: 3 bases; junction bases outside the gene matches: 10. The CDR3 covers 18 residues. CDR3 coding DNA: TGCGCCAGCAGCATCGGGACTAGCGGGGGGCCGGGTGAAGAGACCCAGTACTTC. Amino acids: CASSIGTSGGPGEETQYF.

CDR3 nucleotide sequence: TGTGCCAGCAGTTTAATTGGGCCCAACATTCAGTACTTC. Its translation: CASSLIGPNIQYF. The chain employs TRBV12-3 or TRBV12-4 and TRBJ2-4; D uncertain. CDR3 size: 13 residues. Trimming took off 2 bases at V and 7 bases at J, with 9 bases between the two ends.

The rearrangement joins TRBV5-1 to TRBJ2-3; D possibly corresponds to TRBD1 (6 bases). Germline V CDR1 and CDR2: SGHRS, YFSETQ. Trimming removed 6 bases from V and 3 bases from J, with 17 bases in between. This CDR3 has 15 amino acids. The CDR3 protein is CASTQVGAPTDTQYF. CDR3 DNA sequence: TGCGCCAGCACCCAGGTGGGGGCGCCAACAGATACGCAGTATTTT.

J is TRBJ2-4 and V is TRBV24-1; 10 bases map to TRBD2. This CDR3 comprises 17 residues. V shed 1 base and J 13 bases; nucleotides not matched to a gene: 15. The germline V gene has CDR1 KGHDR and CDR2 SFDVKD. CDR3 nucleotides: TGTGCCACCAGTGATTTCGTCCTAGCGGGAGTAATAAATGAGCAGTACTTC. Protein product: CATSDFVLAGVINEQYF.

This clonotype was counted between two and nine times. The V and J genes are TRBV18 and TRBJ2-6; D is uncertain. Germline CDR1 KGHSH, CDR2 LQKENI. The germline V and J ends were trimmed by 3 bases and 0 bases, with 9 bases remaining between them. The length of the CDR3 is 16 residues. The CDR3 coding sequence is TGTGCCAGCTCACCGTTGACGAGCTCTGGGGCCAACGTCCTGACTTTC. It yields the protein CASSPLTSSGANVLTF.

The gene calls are TRBV5-1 and TRBJ2-3; D is possibly TRBD1 (7 bases). This CDR3 comprises 17 residues. Germline lookup yields CDR1 SGHRS and CDR2 YFSETQ. The germline V and J ends were trimmed by 0 bases and 1 base, with 15 bases remaining between them. The CDR3 region has the DNA TGCGCCAGCAGCTTGGCGGGGGCGGGGACAGGCACAGATACGCAGTATTTT. Encoded protein: CASSLAGAGTGTDTQYF.

CDR3 residues: CASSFYLENTEAFF. DNA of the CDR3: TGTGCCAGCAGCTTTTACCTAGAGAACACTGAAGCTTTCTTT. The chain uses TRBV5-5 and TRBJ1-1; D not certain. The CDR3 is 14 residues long. V lost 2 bases to trimming and J lost 1 base, with 9 bases between them. Germline values: CDR1 SGHKS, CDR2 YYEKEE (reference sequence). Variable domain in full (rest from reference TRBV5-5 and TRBJ1-1): DAGVTQSPTHLIKTRGQQVTLRCSPISGHKSVSWYQQVLGQGPQFIFQYYEKEERGRGNFPDRFSARQFPNYSSELNVNALLLGDSALYLCASSFYLENTEAFFGQGTRLTVV.

The chain recombines TRBV19 with TRBJ2-1, with D unclear. The CDR3 has 12 residues. With 7 bases removed from V and 5 bases from J, the gap between germline ends came to 9 bases. The germline V gene has CDR1 LNHDA and CDR2 SQIVND (reference sequence). DNA of the CDR3: TGTGCCAGTAACAACCGGGACAATGAGCAGTTCTTC. Protein product: CASNNRDNEQFF.

In this sample, this clonotype turned up many times. V is TRBV20-1 and J is TRBJ2-3; 9 bases are shared with TRBD2. This CDR3 has 16 amino acids. The J segment lost 0 bases and the V segment lost 3 bases, leaving 7 bases of the junction unmatched. Looked up from germline, CDR1 is DFQATT and CDR2 is SNEGSKA (reference sequence). The DNA for the CDR3 is TGCAGTGCTAGGGCTGGGACTAGCCACAGCACAGATACGCAGTATTTT. This translates into CSARAGTSHSTDTQYF.

The chain uses TRBV7-9 and TRBJ2-5; D gene uncertain. Germline V gene lookup returns CDR1 SEHNR and CDR2 FQNEAQ (reference sequence). Trimming stripped 5 bases from V and 7 bases from J, with 20 bases between. CDR3 length: 15 amino acids. CDR3: CASSPSGSGIRTQYF. The CDR3 DNA follows: TGTGCCAGCAGCCCCTCTGGAAGTGGGATACGGACCCAGTACTTC.

This clonotype appeared a single time. This chain links TRBV10-1 with TRBJ2-5, with 10 bases fitting TRBD1. Trimming at V came to 0 bases and at J to 0 bases, leaving 4 bases not matched to a gene. The germline V gene has CDR1 WNHNN and CDR2 SYGVQD (reference sequence). The length of the CDR3 is 17 residues. The CDR3 nucleotides read TGCGCCAGCAGTGAGTCGGGACAGGGGCCGTACCAAGAGACCCAGTACTTC. Translation gives CASSESGQGPYQETQYF.

In this sample, this clonotype turned up a few times. This sequence joins TRBV7-6 and TRBJ1-2; 7 bases align to TRBD1. The CDR3 has 12 residues. Per the germline V gene, CDR1 is SGHVS and CDR2 is FNYEAQ. With V trimmed by 4 bases and J by 11 bases, 7 bases remained unmatched. CDR3 in amino acids: CASSSTGVDYTF. Here the CDR3 DNA reads TGTGCCAGCAGCTCAACAGGGGTTGATTACACCTTC.

This clonotype was seen only once. J is TRBJ2-7 and V is TRBV12-3 or TRBV12-4; weak D call: TRBD2 (6 bases). The CDR3 consists of 12 residues. The ends were cut back, 7 bases at V and 12 bases at J, with 19 bases in the middle. The CDR3 loop reads CASTGSLLVPYF. The CDR3, as DNA: TGTGCCAGCACCGGGAGCCTCCTAGTCCCGTACTTC.

This clonotype was counted only a few times. V and J are TRBV27 and TRBJ2-3; weak D call: TRBD2 (6 bases). The ends were cut back, 5 bases at V and 10 bases at J, with 19 bases in the middle. CDR3 length: 14 amino acids. The V gene's germline CDR1 is MNHEY and CDR2 SMNVEV (reference sequence). CDR3 in DNA: TGTGCCAGCAGTCTTTCTGGACTACGAGAGCCGCAGTATTTT. Translated, it gives CASSLSGLREPQYF.

This chain links TRBV3-1 with TRBJ2-5; TRBD1 agrees at 9 bases. The CDR3 has 15 amino acids. J was trimmed by 0 bases and V by 5 bases; bases with no gene match: 4. Germline V gene data show CDR1 as LGHDT and CDR2 as YNNKEL (reference sequence). In DNA, the CDR3 is TGTGCCAGCAGCGGGGACAGGGTCTACCAAGAGACCCAGTACTTC. It yields the protein CASSGDRVYQETQYF.

This clonotype was found a few times. V gene TRBV11-2 combines with J gene TRBJ2-7, with D perhaps TRBD1 (6 bases). Deletions cut 1 base from V and 4 bases from J, with 17 bases between. Germline CDR1 is SGHAT and CDR2 is FQNNGV. This CDR3 is built from 16 residues. The CDR3 DNA reads TGTGCCAGCAGCTTAGCCATAAGGGACATTGGGTACGAGCAGTACTTC. Translating gives CASSLAIRDIGYEQYF.